This T cell receptor (beta chain) was identified during a study of blood T cell repertoires in COVID-19. Study context: From the United States, Italy and Spain came samples of acute and convalescent COVID-19.

Authors' methods: Amplification of reference gene primers provided the estimated nucleated cell counts. Measured with immunoSEQ multiplex PCR; TCRdb has only the in-frame clones, and not every one. V and J calls and clone size are those listed in that table; D and trimming were worked out from the DNA. This sample has under 80,000 clones, with 85% to 90% found just once. What was sequenced was peripheral blood. The sequence was obtained from a man between 65 and 85 years old with active or convalescent COVID-19.

The CDR3 sequence: CASSQTWGQGALRELFF. DNA for the CDR3: TGTGCCAGCAGCCAAACGTGGGGACAGGGGGCTTTAAGGGAGCTGTTTTTT. The chain uses TRBV25-1 and TRBJ2-2, with TRBD1 identical over 12 bases. CDR1 and CDR2 (germline): MGHDK, SYGVNS. CDR3 size: 17 residues. V gave up 6 bases and J gave up 9 bases; unmatched junction bases: 14.